This T cell receptor beta chain emerged from a study of PD-L1 blockade in urothelial cancer. On the study more broadly: Patients had undergone 0 to 3 prior chemotherapy regimens. The median T cell count in blood samples was about 140,000.

PCRs each included synthetic TCR analog templates spiked in. Clones were sequenced by immunoSEQ multiplex PCR, and TCRdb holds only the in-frame ones, with some missing. Found here are tens of thousands of clones, under 85% of them singletons; the top ten hold about 2%. Time point defined: peripheral blood 6 weeks after treatment start. CDR1 and CDR2 (germline): SGHTA, FQGNSA. Trimming took 1 base from V and 5 from J; bases not matched to a gene: 7. The CDR3 is made up of 16 amino acids. Sequenced material: PBMCs, taken around atezolizumab (anti-PD-L1) treatment. This clonotype was obtained from a man aged 45-65 years with urothelial cancer. The rearrangement uses TRBV7-2 and TRBJ2-5; 10 bases are shared with TRBD2. Here the CDR3 DNA reads TGTGCCAGCAGCTTAGGAGGAGCGGGGGGGCATGAGACCCAGTACTTC. It translates to CASSLGGAGGHETQYF.